One sample yielded the 14 T cell receptor beta chains listed below, sequenced in a study of shared clonotypes between healthy human individuals. The table came from immunoSEQ multiplex PCR; TCRdb's copy has only in-frame clones and leaves some out. There are roughly 2.5 million clones in the sample; roughly nine tenths occur only once, and about 0.13% lies in the top ten. Material: naive CD4+ T cells sorted from blood. The subset denotes: CD45RA+ positively selected. Every receptor here comes from a man between 18 and 29 years old in good health.

This chain joins TRBV7-9 and TRBJ2-7, with D perhaps matching TRBD1 (6 bases). Trimming stripped 5 bases from V and 3 bases from J, with 14 bases between. Germline CDR1 is SEHNR and CDR2 is FQNEAQ (reference sequence). This CDR3 spans 14 amino acids. The CDR3 nucleotides read TGTGCCAGCAGCGACGACAGGACCCACTACGAGCAGTACTTC. It codes for CASSDDRTHYEQYF. Based on the CDR3 plus reference TRBV7-9 and TRBJ2-7, the full variable domain is DTGVSQNPRHKITKRGQNVTFRCDPISEHNRLYWYRQTLGQGPEFLTYFQNEAQLEKSRLLSDRFSAERPKGSFSTLEIQRTEQGDSAMYLCASSDDRTHYEQYFGPGTRLTVT.

The chain uses TRBV5-1 and TRBJ1-6, with D possibly TRBD1 on 6 matching bases. With 7 bases removed from V and 0 bases from J, the gap between germline ends came to 17 bases. The CDR3 is 17 amino acids. Germline CDR1 and CDR2: SGHRS and YFSETQ. CDR3 protein: CASSTSGQSSYNSPLHF. Here the CDR3 DNA reads TGCGCCAGCTCGACCTCCGGACAGAGCTCCTATAATTCACCCCTCCACTTT.

The chain links TRBV5-4 to TRBJ2-1, with 10 positions matching TRBD2. This CDR3 spans 16 amino acids. With V trimmed by 0 bases and J by 16 bases, 16 bases remained unmatched. The germline V gene has CDR1 SGHNT and CDR2 YYREEE (reference sequence). Written as DNA, the CDR3 is TGTGCCAGCAGCTTGGATGGGACTAGCGTAATACCGGAAGCTTTCTTC. Amino acid sequence: CASSLDGTSVIPEAFF.

V and J are TRBV5-5 and TRBJ2-3; 8 bases align to TRBD1. CDR1 is SGHKS, CDR2 YYEKEE, per germline (reference sequence). This CDR3 is 16 amino acids long. Trimming took 5 bases from V and 5 from J; bases not matched to a gene: 13. The CDR3 DNA sequence: TGTGCCAGCAGGGCAGCTTTGGACAGGGCGGGAGATACGCAGTATTTT. Amino acid sequence: CASRAALDRAGDTQYF.

The V call is TRBV21-1, the J call TRBJ2-6; TRBD2 is the table's D call, not checked against the DNA. TRBV21-1 is a recognized pseudogene. The CDR3 length is 17 residues. The CDR3 nucleotides read TGTGCCAGCAGCAAAGTTTATGGAGTATCTGGGGCCAACGTCCTGACTTTC. Its protein is CASSKVYGVSGANVLTF.

The V and J genes are TRBV28 and TRBJ1-5; maybe TRBD1 (5 bases). The CDR3 totals 16 residues. Trimming stripped 4 bases from V and 5 bases from J, with 18 bases between. The germline V gene encodes CDR1 MDHEN and CDR2 SYDVKM. The DNA of the CDR3 is TGTGCCAGCAGTTCTCTCGGACAAACGGGCTATCAGCCCCAGCATTTT. This codes for CASSSLGQTGYQPQHF.

Regarding this clone: At one end, the junction sequence differs from germline, possibly due to a read error. The V and J genes are TRBV7-9 and TRBJ2-5; D remains unclear. The CDR3 has 15 residues. Germline assignment: CDR1 SEHNR and CDR2 FQNEAQ (reference sequence). The CDR3, as DNA: TGTGCTAGCAGCTCCCCTCAGCTAGGCCAAGAGACCCAGTACTTC. Amino acid sequence: CASSSPQLGQETQYF.

This chain joins TRBV6-5 and TRBJ1-1, with 8 bases aligning to TRBD1. The CDR3 totals 13 residues. Germline assignment: CDR1 MNHEY and CDR2 SVGAGI. V trimming: 6 bases; J trimming: 7 bases; junction bases outside the gene matches: 7. The CDR3 reads CASRLGQGNEAFF. CDR3 bases: TGTGCCAGCAGACTTGGACAGGGAAATGAAGCTTTCTTT.

The J gene is TRBJ2-6, the V gene TRBV27, with no clear D. The germline V gene has CDR1 MNHEY and CDR2 SMNVEV (reference sequence). The CDR3 is 13 amino acids. The ends were cut back, 6 bases at V and 0 bases at J, with 3 bases in the middle. The CDR3 DNA sequence: TGTGCCAGCAGCCACTCTGGGGCCAACGTCCTGACTTTC. This translates into CASSHSGANVLTF.

The CDR3 coding sequence is TGCGCCAGCAGCCTGACAGGGGGCAACGCAGATACGCAGTATTTT. Its protein is CASSLTGGNADTQYF. V is TRBV5-1 and J is TRBJ2-3, with 10 positions matching TRBD1. Germline CDR1 is SGHRS and CDR2 is YFSETQ. The V and J ends lost 4 bases and 4 bases, in that order; junction bases with no gene match: 6. The CDR3 consists of 15 residues.

The chain is built from TRBV10-3 and TRBJ2-1; TRBD2 is a possible D gene (6 bases). The germline V gene has CDR1 ENHRY and CDR2 SYGVKD. The CDR3 has 16 residues. V was pared by 4 bases and J by 6 bases, with 19 bases between. The CDR3 DNA sequence: TGTGCCATCAGTGCGCTGGAGGGGAATTTGGGCAATGAGCAGTTCTTC. This encodes CAISALEGNLGNEQFF.

This chain joins TRBV21-1 and TRBJ2-4; TRBD1, the table's D call, lacks a check against the DNA. TRBV21-1 is marked as a pseudogene. CDR3 size: 14 residues. CDR3 nucleotide sequence: TGTGCCAGCAGCAGGAGGACAGGGCCGGACATTCAGTACTTC. Translated, it gives CASSRRTGPDIQYF.

The rearrangement joins TRBV11-2 to TRBJ1-1; TRBD1 is a possible D gene (6 bases). CDR1 is SGHAT, CDR2 FQNNGV, per germline. The CDR3 contains 15 residues. V lost 7 bases to trimming and J lost 1 base, with 16 bases between them. The chain's CDR3 is CASTHRIQGNTEAFF. The CDR3 DNA follows: TGTGCCAGCACCCATAGGATACAGGGGAACACTGAAGCTTTCTTT.

This clone was detected once. This chain links TRBV5-1 with TRBJ2-6; 11 positions match TRBD2. Trimming at V came to 5 bases and at J to 4 bases, leaving 8 bases not matched to a gene. The CDR3 is 17 amino acids. Germline V gene data show CDR1 as SGHRS and CDR2 as YFSETQ. This chain's CDR3 is CASSSGLAVAGANVLTF. As DNA, the CDR3 is TGCGCCAGCAGTTCGGGACTAGCGGTCGCCGGGGCCAACGTCCTGACTTTC.